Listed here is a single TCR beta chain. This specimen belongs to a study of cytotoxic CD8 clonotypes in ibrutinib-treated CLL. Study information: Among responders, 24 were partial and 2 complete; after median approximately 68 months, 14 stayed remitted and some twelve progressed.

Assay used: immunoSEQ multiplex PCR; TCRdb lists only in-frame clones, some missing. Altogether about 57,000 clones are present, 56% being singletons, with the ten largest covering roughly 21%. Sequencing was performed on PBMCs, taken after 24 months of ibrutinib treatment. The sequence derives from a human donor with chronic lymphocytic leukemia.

CDR3 amino acids: CASSSPLDIVETQYF. Written as DNA, the CDR3 is TGCGCCAGCAGCTCCCCGCTTGATATTGTGGAGACCCAGTACTTC. V usage is TRBV5-1 and J usage is TRBJ2-5; D is unclear. This CDR3 has 15 residues. Germline V gives CDR1 SGHRS, CDR2 YFSETQ. The V end lost 3 bases, the J end lost 5 bases, and 17 bases lay between the germline ends.